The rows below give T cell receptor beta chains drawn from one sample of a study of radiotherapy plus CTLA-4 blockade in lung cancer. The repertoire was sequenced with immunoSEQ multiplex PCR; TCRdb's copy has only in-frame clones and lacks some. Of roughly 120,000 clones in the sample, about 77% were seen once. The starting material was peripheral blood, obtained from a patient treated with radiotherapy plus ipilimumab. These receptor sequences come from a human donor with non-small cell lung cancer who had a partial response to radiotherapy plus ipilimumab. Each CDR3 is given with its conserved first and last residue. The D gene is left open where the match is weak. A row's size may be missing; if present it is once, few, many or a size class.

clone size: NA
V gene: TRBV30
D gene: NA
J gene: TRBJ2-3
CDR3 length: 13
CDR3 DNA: TGTGCCTGGAGTGGTGGGGAGACAGATACGCAGTATTTT
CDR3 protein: CAWSGGETDTQYF

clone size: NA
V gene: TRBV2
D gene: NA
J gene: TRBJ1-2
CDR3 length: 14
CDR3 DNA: TGTGCCAGCAGCGACGACATGACTAACTATGGCTACACCTTC
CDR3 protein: CASSDDMTNYGYTF

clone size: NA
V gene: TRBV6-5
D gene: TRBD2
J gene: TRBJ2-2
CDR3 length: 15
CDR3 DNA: TGTGCCAGCAGCGGACTAGCGGGAGGGACCGGGGAGCTGTTTTTT
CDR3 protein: CASSGLAGGTGELFF

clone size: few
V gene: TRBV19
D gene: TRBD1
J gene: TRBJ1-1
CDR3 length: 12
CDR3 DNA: TGTGCCACGCACGGACAGGGTAGTAAGGCTTTCTTT
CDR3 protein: CATHGQGSKAFF

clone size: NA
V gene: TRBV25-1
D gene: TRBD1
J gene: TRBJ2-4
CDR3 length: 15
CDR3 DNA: TGTGCCAGCAGTGAACTCGGACAGGGGAAAAACATTCAGTACTTC
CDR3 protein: CASSELGQGKNIQYF

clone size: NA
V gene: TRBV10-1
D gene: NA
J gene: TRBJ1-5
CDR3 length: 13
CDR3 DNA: TGCGCCAGCCAGACAGGTCTGGGACAGCCCCAGCATTTT
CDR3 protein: CASQTGLGQPQHF

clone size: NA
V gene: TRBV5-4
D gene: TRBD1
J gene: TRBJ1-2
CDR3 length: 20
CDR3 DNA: TGTGCCAGCAGCTTGGCGGGGACAGGGGTCCGGAAACCCACTAACTATGGCTACACCTTC
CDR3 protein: CASSLAGTGVRKPTNYGYTF

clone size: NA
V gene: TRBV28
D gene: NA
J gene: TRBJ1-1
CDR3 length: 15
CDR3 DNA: TGTGCCAGCAGTTTATGGGACAGCTCGAACACTGAAGCTTTCTTT
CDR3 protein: CASSLWDSSNTEAFF

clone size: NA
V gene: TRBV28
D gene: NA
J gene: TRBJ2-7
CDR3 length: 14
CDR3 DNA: TGTGCCAGCAGTTCTAGACAGGTCCGCATCGAGCAGTACTTC
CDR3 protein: CASSSRQVRIEQYF

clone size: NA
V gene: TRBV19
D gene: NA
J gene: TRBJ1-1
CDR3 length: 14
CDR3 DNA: TGTGCCAGTAGTGTGCTTGGGCGAGGGACTGAAGCTTTCTTT
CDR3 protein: CASSVLGRGTEAFF

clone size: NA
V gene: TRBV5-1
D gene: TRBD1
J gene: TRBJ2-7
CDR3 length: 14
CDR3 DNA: TGCGCCAGCAGCTACGGGACAGGGAGGTACGAGCAGTACTTC
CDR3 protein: CASSYGTGRYEQYF

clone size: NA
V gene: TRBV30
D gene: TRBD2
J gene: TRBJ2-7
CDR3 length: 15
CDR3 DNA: TGTGCCTGGAGTAGGATAGCGGGAGTCTCCTACGAGCAGTACTTC
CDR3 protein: CAWSRIAGVSYEQYF

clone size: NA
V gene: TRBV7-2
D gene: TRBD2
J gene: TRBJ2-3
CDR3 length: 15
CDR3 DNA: TGTGCCAGCAGCTTGAGCGGGAGCTTCACAGATACGCAGTATTTT
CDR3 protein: CASSLSGSFTDTQYF

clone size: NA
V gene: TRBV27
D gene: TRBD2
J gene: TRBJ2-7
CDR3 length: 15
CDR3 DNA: TGTGCCAGCAGTGATGAGGTGGGAGGGTCCTACGAGCAGTACTTC
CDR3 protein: CASSDEVGGSYEQYF

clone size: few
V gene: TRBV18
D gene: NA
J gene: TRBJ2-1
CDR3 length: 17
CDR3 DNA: TGTGCCAGCTCACCAATCCCAGGCGAGCGGGCTACATCGCAGCAGTTCTTC
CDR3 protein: CASSPIPGERATSQQFF

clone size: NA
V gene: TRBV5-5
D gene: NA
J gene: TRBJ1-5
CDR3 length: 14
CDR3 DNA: TGTGCCAGCAGCTCGACAGGAGACAATCAGCCCCAGCATTTT
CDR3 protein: CASSSTGDNQPQHF

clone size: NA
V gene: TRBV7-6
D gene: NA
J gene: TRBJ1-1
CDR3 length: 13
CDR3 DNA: TGTGCCAGCAGCCCCCAGAGGGACACTGAAGCTTTCTTT
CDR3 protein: CASSPQRDTEAFF

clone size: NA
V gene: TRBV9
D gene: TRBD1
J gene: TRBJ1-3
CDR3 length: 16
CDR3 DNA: TGTGCCAGCAGCGTAGCTGGGCAGGGGGCTGGAAACACCATATATTTT
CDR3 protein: CASSVAGQGAGNTIYF

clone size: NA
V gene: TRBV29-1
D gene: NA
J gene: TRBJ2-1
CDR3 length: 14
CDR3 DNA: TGCAGCGTTGAAGCCCGCGGTCTCTACAATGAGCAGTTCTTC
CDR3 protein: CSVEARGLYNEQFF

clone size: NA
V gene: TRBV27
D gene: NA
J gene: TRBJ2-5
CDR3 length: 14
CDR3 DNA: TGTGCCAGCAGTTTATCTCGAACCCGGGAGACCCAGTACTTC
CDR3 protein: CASSLSRTRETQYF

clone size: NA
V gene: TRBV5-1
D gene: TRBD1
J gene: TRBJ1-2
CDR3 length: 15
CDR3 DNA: TGCGCCAGCAGCTGGGGACAGGGCGCTAACTATGGCTACACCTTC
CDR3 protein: CASSWGQGANYGYTF

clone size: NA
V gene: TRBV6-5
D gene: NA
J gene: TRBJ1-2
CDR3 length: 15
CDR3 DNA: TGTGCCAGCAGTTACTCGACCCCGGGGGTCGGGGGCTACACCTTC
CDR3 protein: CASSYSTPGVGGYTF

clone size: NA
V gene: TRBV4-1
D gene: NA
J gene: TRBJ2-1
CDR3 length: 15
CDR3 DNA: TGCGCCAGCAGCCAAGAGGGGTCGCGGGGCAATGAGCAGTTCTTC
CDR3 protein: CASSQEGSRGNEQFF

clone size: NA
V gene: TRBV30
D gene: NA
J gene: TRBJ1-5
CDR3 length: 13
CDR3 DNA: TGTGCCTGGGATAACGGGGGCAATCAGCCCCAGCATTTT
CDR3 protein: CAWDNGGNQPQHF

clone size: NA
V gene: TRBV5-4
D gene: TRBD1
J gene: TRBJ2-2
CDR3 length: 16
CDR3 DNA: TGTGCCAGCAGCCTGCCGGGACAGGGGAGCACCGGGGAGCTGTTTTTT
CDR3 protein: CASSLPGQGSTGELFF

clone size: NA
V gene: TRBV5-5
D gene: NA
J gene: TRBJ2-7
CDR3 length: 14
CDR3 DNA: TGTGCCAGCAGCTTGGGTGGTAGATCCTACGAGCAGTACTTC
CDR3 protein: CASSLGGRSYEQYF

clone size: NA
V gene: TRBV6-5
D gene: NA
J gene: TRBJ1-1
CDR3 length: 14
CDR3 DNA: TGTGCCAGCAGTGAGGGCTCCCTCGCGGGGGACGCTTTCTTT
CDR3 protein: CASSEGSLAGDAFF

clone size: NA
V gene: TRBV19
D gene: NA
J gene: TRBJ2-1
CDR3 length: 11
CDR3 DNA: TGTGCCAGTAGTACAACAGGGTCCGCGTTCTTC
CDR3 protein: CASSTTGSAFF

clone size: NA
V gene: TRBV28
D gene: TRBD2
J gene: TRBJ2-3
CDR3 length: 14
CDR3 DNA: TGTGCCAGCCAAGAGCGGGGGGCATTGGATACGCAGTATTTT
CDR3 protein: CASQERGALDTQYF

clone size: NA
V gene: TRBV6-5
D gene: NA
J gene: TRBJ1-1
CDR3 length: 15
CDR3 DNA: TGTGCCAGCAGTTACTCTGGGGGCCTGAACACTGAAGCTTTCTTT
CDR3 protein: CASSYSGGLNTEAFF

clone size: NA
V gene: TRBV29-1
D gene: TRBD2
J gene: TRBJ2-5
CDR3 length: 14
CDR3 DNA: TGCAGCGCCGTACCACTAGCGAGAGGGGAGACCCAGTACTTC
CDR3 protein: CSAVPLARGETQYF

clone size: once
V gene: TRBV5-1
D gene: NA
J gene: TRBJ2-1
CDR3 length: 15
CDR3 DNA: TGCGCCAGCAGCCCCGGACAGATCTCCTACAATGAGCAGTTCTTC
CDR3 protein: CASSPGQISYNEQFF

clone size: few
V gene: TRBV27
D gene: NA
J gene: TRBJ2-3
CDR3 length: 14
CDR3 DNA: TGTGCCAGCAGTTTATCTCTAGCCACAGATACGCAGTATTTT
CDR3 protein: CASSLSLATDTQYF

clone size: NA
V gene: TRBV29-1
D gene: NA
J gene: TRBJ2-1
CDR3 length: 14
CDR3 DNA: TGCAGCGTTGAAGAGGGCCTAGCTTCGGGTGAGCAGTTCTTC
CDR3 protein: CSVEEGLASGEQFF

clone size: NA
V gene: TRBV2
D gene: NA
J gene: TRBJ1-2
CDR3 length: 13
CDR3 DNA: TGTGCCAGCAGTGTTGGGGGCGGCTATGGCTACACCTTC
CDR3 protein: CASSVGGGYGYTF

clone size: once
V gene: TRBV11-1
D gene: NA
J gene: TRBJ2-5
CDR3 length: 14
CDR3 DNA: TGTGCCAGCAGCCTAATGGAGGTTAGAGAGACCCAGTACTTC
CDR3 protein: CASSLMEVRETQYF

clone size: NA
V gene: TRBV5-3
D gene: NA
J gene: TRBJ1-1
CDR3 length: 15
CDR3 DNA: TGTGCCAGAAGCTTAGTAGGCAGGGCCAACACTGAAGCTTTCTTT
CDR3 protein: CARSLVGRANTEAFF

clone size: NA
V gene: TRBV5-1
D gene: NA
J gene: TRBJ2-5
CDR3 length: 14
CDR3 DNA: TGCGCCAGCAGCTTGGCCGGTGGTCGGGAGACCCAGTACTTC
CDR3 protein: CASSLAGGRETQYF

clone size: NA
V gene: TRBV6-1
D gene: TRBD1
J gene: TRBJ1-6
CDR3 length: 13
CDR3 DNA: TGTGCCAGCAGGACAGGGGTTAATTCACCCCTCCACTTT
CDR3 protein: CASRTGVNSPLHF

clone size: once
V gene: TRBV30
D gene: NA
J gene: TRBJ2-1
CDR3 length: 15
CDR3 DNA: TGTGCCTGGAGTGTAGGGCTAGCAGAGACCAATGAGCAGTTCTTC
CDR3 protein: CAWSVGLAETNEQFF

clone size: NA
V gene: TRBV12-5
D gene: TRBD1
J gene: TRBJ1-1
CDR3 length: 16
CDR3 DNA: TGTGCTAGTGGTTCTCGGACAGGGGGCGAGGGGACTGAAGCTTTCTTT
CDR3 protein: CASGSRTGGEGTEAFF

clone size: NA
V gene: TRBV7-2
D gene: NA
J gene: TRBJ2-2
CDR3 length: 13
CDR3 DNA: TGTGCCAGCAGCTTAGCCGGGACCGGGGAGCTGTTTTTT
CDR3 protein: CASSLAGTGELFF

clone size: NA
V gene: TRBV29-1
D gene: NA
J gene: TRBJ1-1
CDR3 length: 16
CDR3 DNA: TGCAGCGTTGAAGATGGTGGGGCGTGGGGGGACACTGAAGCTTTCTTT
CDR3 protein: CSVEDGGAWGDTEAFF

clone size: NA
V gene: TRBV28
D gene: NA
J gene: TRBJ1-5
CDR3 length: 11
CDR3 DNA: TGTGCCAGCAGCCCGTCTCGGCCCCAGCATTTT
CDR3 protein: CASSPSRPQHF

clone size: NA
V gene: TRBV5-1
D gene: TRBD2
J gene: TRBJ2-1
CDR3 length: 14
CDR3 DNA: TGCGCCAGTCGACTAGCGGGAGGATTGGATGAGCAGTTCTTC
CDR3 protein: CASRLAGGLDEQFF

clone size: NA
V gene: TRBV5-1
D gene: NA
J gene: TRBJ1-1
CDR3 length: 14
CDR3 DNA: TGCGCCAGCAGCTTGCCGACTTTGAACACTGAAGCTTTCTTT
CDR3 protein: CASSLPTLNTEAFF

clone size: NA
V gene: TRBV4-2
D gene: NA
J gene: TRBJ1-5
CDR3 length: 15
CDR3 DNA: TGTGCCAGCAGCCAAGATCCCTACGGCAATCAGCCCCAGCATTTT
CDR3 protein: CASSQDPYGNQPQHF

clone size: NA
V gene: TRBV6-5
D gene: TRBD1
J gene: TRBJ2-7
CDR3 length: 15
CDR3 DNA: TGTGCCAGCAGGTACCAGGCCACAGGGGGCTACGAGCAGTACTTC
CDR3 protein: CASRYQATGGYEQYF